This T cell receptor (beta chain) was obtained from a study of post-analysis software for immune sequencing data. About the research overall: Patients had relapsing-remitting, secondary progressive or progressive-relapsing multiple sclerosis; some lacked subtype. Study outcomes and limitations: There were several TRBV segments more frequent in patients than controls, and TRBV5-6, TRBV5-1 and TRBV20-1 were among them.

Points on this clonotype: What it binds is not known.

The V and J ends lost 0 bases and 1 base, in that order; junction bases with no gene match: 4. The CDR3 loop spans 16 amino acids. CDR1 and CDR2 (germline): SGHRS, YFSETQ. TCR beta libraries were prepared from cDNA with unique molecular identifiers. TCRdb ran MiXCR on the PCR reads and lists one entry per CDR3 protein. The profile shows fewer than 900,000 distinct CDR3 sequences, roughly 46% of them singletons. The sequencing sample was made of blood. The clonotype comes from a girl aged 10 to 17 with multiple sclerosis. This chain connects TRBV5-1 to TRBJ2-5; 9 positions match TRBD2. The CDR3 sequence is CASSLAASGAQETQYF. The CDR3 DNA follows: TGCGCCAGCAGCTTGGCCGCTAGCGGGGCCCAAGAGACCCAGTACTTC. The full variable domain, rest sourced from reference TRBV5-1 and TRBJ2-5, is KAGVTQTPRYLIKTRGQQVTLSCSPISGHRSVSWYQQTPGQGLQFLFEYFSETQRNKGNFPGRFSGRQFSNSRSEMNVSTLELGDSALYLCASSLAASGAQETQYFGPGTRLLVL.